This T cell receptor (beta chain) is from a study of graft-versus-host responses after intestinal transplantation. Overall study context: Transplants were multivisceral, liver-intestinal, or isolated intestinal. Every recipient underwent anti-thymocyte globulin induction, then tacrolimus and steroids for roughly 3 years.

This clone was detected once. Its antigen remains unknown. Whole-study findings and limits: Within allografts, high graft-versus-host to host-versus-graft clonal ratios were seen among patients with graft-donor T cell macrochimerism. Recipient-marrow GvH clones were detected, some having first appeared in ileum or blood.

The CDR3 covers 16 residues. V lost 1 base and J 2 bases, leaving 15 bases between the germline ends. CDR1 is LNHNV and CDR2 is YYDKDF in the germline V gene (reference sequence). Sequencing was performed with immunoSEQ multiplex PCR; in TCRdb, only in-frame clones are kept and a portion is missing. This sample yields just under 65,000 clones, of which approximately 90% are seen a single time; 1.5% to 2% belongs to the top ten. The clonotype comes from a human donor who was the organ donor for an intestinal transplant. Sequenced here: unstimulated CD8+ T cells sorted from spleen or lymph node cells, sampled before transplant. The V call is TRBV15, the J call TRBJ2-7; possibly TRBD1 for D (5 bases). The CDR3 DNA is TGTGCCACCAGCAGAGGTGCCGAGACAGATCCCTACGAGCAGTACTTC. Amino acids: CATSRGAETDPYEQYF.